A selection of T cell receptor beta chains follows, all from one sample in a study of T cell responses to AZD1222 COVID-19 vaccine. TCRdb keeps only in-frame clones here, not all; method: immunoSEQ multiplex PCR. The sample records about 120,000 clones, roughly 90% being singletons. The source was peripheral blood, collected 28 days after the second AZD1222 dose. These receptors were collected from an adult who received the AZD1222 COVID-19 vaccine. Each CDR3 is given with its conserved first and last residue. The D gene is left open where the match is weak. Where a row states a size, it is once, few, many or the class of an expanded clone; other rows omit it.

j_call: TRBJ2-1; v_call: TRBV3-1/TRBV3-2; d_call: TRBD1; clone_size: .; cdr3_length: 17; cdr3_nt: TGTGCCAGCAGTGCGCTGATCGGGACAGGGGGCTACAATGAGCAGTTCTTC; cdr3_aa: CASSALIGTGGYNEQFF
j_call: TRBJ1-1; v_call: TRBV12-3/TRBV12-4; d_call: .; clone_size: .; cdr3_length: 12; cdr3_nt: TGTGCCAGCAGTTCGTGGAACACTGAAGCTTTCTTT; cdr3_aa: CASSSWNTEAFF
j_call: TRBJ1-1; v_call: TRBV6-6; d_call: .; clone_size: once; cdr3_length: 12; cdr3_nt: TGTGCCAGCAGTATCGGCCAAAATGAAGCTTTCTTT; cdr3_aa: CASSIGQNEAFF
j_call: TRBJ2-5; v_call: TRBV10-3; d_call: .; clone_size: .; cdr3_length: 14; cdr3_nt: TGTGCCATCAGTGATACAGGACCCCTAGAGACCCAGTACTTC; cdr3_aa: CAISDTGPLETQYF
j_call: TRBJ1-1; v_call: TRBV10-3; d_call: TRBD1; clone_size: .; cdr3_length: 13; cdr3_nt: TGTGCCGGGGGGAACAGGGGTAACACTGAAGCTTTCTTT; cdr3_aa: CAGGNRGNTEAFF
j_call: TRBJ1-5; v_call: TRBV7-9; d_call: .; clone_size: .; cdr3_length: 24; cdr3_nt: TGTGCCAGCAGCACCCGCCCACTTCTACCCATAGACAGGCGGACGAAATATAGCAATCAGCCCCAGCATTTT; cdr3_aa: CASSTRPLLPIDRRTKYSNQPQHF
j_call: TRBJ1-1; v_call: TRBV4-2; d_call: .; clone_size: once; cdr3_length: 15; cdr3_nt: TGTGCCAGCAGCCCCGGACAGCCCGTGAACACTGAAGCTTTCTTT; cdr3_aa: CASSPGQPVNTEAFF
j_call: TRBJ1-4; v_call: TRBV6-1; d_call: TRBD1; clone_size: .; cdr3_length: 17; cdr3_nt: TGTGCCAGCAGTGAAAACCAAACAGGGGGCAGAGGTGAAAAACTGTTTTTT; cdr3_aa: CASSENQTGGRGEKLFF
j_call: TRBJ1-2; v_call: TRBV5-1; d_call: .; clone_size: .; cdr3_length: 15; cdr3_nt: TGCGCCAGCAGCTTGGACGCGGGTATCAACTATGGCTACACCTTC; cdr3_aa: CASSLDAGINYGYTF
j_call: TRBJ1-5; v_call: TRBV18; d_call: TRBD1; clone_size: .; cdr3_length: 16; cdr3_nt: TGTGCCAGCTCACCGGGACAGGGCCGGAGCAATCAGCCCCAGCATTTT; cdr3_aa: CASSPGQGRSNQPQHF
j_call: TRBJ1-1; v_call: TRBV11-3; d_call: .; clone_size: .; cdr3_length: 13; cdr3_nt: TGTGCCAGCAGGCGATTATTGGGGGCAGGAGCTTTCTTT; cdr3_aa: CASRRLLGAGAFF
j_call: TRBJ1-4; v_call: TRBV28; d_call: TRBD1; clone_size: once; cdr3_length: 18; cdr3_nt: TGTGCCAGCAGTTTAGCTTTCTTAGGAGCAGGGGGGAAGGAAAAACTGTTTTTT; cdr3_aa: CASSLAFLGAGGKEKLFF
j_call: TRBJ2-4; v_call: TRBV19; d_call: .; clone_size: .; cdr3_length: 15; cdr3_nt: TGTGCCAGTAGTATAGTTCGGTCCTGGAAAAACATTCAGTACTTC; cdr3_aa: CASSIVRSWKNIQYF
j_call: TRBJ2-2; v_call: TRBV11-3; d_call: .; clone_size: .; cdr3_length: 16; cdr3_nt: TGTGCCAGCAGCTTAGCCACGGGGACAAACACCGGGGAGCTGTTTTTT; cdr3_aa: CASSLATGTNTGELFF
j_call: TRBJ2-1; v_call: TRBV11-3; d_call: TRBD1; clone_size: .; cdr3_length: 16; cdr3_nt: TGTGCCAGCAGCAGCCGGGACAGTGGCTCCTACAATGAGCAGTTCTTC; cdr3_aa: CASSSRDSGSYNEQFF
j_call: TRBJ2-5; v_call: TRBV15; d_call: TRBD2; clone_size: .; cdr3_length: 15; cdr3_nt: TGTGCCACCGGGACTATAAATTGGTACCAAGAGACCCAGTACTTC; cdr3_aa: CATGTINWYQETQYF
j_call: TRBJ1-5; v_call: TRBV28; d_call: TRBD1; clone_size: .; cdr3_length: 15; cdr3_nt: TGTGCCAGCAGCTGGACAGGGGGGGTCAATCAGCCCCAGCATTTT; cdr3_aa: CASSWTGGVNQPQHF
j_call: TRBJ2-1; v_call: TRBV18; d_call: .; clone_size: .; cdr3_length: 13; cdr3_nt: TGTGCCAGCTCACCCGACTCCTTATTTGAGCAGTTCTTC; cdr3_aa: CASSPDSLFEQFF
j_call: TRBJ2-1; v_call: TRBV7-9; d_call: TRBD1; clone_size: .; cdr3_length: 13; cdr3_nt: TGTGCCAGCAGGGGGACAGGGGAACAGGAGCAGTTCTTC; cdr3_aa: CASRGTGEQEQFF
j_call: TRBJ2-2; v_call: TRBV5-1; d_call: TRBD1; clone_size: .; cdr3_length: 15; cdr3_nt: TGCGCCAGCAGCACGAGGGACAGGCAATCCGGGGAGCTGTTTTTT; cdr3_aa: CASSTRDRQSGELFF
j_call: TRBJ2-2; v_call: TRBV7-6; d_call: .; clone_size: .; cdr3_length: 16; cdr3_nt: TGTGCCAGCAGCTTAGCGGGGGCAGGAAACACCGGGGAGCTGTTTTTT; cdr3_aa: CASSLAGAGNTGELFF
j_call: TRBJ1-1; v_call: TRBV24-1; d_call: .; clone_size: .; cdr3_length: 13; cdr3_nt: TGTGCCACCAGGAAGTGGGGGAACACTGAAGCTTTCTTT; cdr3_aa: CATRKWGNTEAFF
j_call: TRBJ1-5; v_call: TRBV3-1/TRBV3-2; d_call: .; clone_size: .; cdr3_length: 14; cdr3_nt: TGTGCCAGCAGCATAAATCCAGGGGATCAGCCCCAGCATTTT; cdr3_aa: CASSINPGDQPQHF
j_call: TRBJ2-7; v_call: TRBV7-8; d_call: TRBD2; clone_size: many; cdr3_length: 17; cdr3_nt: TGTGCCAGCAGAGGACTAGCGGGCCTTGGAGGTGTGAACGAGCAGTACTTC; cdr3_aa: CASRGLAGLGGVNEQYF
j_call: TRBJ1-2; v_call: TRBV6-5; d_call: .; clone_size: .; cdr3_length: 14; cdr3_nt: TGTGCCAGCAGCCCCCCGGGCAGGGCAGGGGGCTACACCTTC; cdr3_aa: CASSPPGRAGGYTF
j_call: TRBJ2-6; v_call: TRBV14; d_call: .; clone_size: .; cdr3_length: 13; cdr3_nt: TGTGCCAGCAGACTCTCCGGGGCCAACGTCCTGACTTTC; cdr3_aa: CASRLSGANVLTF
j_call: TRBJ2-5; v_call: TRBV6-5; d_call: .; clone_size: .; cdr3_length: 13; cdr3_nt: TGTGCCAGCGCCACGGGGGGCTGGGAGACCCAGTACTTC; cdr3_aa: CASATGGWETQYF
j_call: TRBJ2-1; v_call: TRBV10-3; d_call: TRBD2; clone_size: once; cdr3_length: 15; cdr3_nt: TGTGCCATCAGAATTAGCGGGAGGGCCGGGGATGAGCAGTTCTTC; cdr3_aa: CAIRISGRAGDEQFF
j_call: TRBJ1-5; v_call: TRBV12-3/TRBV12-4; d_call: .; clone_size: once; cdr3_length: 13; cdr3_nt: TGTGCCAGCAGCGTCGGGGGCTATCAGCCCCAGCATTTT; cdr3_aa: CASSVGGYQPQHF
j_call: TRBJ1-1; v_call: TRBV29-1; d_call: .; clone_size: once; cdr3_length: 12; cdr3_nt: TGCAGCGTTCGGGCCCTAGGGACTGAAGCTTTCTTT; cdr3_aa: CSVRALGTEAFF
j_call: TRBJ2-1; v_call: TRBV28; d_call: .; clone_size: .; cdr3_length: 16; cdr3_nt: TGTGCCAGCAGTCAAATGGGACTGATCGGGTCCAATGAGCAGTTCTTC; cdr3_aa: CASSQMGLIGSNEQFF
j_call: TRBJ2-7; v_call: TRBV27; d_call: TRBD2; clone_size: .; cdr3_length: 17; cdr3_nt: TGTGCCAGCAGTTTGCGGCTAGCGGGGACCCCTGTCTACGAGCAGTACTTC; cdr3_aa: CASSLRLAGTPVYEQYF
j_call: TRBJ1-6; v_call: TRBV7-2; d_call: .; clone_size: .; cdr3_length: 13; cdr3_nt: TGTGCCAGCAGCTTAAACCGGGCTTCACCCCTCCACTTT; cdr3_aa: CASSLNRASPLHF
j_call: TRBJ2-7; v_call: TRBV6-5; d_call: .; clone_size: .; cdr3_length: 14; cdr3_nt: TGTGCCAGCCGGCGGCACCTAAGCTCCTACGAGCAGTACTTC; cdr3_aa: CASRRHLSSYEQYF
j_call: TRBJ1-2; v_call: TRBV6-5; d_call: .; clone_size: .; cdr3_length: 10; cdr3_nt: TGTGCCAGCGAATCTTATGGCTACACCTTC; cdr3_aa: CASESYGYTF
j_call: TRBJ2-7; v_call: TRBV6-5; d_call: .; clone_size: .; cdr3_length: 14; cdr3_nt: TGTGCCAGCAGTCCACGGGACACATCCTACGAGCAGTACTTC; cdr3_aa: CASSPRDTSYEQYF
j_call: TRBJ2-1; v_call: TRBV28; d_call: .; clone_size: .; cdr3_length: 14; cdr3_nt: TGTGCCAGTGTGCGGGATTGGGTTTCCAATGAGCAGTTCTTC; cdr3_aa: CASVRDWVSNEQFF
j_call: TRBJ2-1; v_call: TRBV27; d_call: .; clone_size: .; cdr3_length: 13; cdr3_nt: TGTGCCAGCAGTTTCTCAACAGGAAATGAGCAGTTCTTC; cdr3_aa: CASSFSTGNEQFF
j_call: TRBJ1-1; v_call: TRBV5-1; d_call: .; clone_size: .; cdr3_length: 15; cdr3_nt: TGCGCCAGCAGCTTACTGACAGGACGTGACACTGAAGCTTTCTTT; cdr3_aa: CASSLLTGRDTEAFF
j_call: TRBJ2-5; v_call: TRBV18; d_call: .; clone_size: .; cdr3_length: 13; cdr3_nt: TGTGCCAGCTCACCCGAGACAGGCGAGACCCAGTACTTC; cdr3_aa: CASSPETGETQYF
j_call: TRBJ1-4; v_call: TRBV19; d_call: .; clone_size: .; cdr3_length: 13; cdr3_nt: TGTGCCACTGAGGGGGTTATCGGTGAAAAACTGTTTTTT; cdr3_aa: CATEGVIGEKLFF
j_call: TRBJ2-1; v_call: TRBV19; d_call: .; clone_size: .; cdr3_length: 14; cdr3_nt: TGTGCCAGTACCATGGGGGGCCTCCACAGTGAGCAGTTCTTC; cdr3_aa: CASTMGGLHSEQFF
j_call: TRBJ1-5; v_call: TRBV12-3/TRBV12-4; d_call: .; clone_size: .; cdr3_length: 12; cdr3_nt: TGTGCCAGCAGCTCCAGGAGCACGCCCCAGCATTTT; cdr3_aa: CASSSRSTPQHF
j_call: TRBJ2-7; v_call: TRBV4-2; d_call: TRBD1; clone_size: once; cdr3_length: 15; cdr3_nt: TGTGCCAGCAGCCGCGGAGCGACAGGGGGCTACGAGCAGTACTTC; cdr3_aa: CASSRGATGGYEQYF
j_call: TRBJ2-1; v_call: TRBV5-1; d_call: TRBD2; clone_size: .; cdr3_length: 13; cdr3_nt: TGCGCCAGCAGCTGGCTAGCGGGGGATGAGCAGTTCTTC; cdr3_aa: CASSWLAGDEQFF
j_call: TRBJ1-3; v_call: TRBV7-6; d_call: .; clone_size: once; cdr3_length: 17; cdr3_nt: TGTGCCAGCAGCTCAGAACAGGGCCCCTTATCTGGAAACACCATATATTTT; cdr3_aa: CASSSEQGPLSGNTIYF
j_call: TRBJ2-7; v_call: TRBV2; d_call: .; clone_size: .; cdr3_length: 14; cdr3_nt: TGTGCCAGCAGTGCTCAACTAGCCTCCTACGAGCAGTACTTC; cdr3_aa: CASSAQLASYEQYF